The following is a T cell receptor beta chain sequence with its context. These data come from a study of technical replicates of blood from a few donors. The assay was immunoSEQ multiplex PCR, and TCRdb's table has in-frame clones only and misses some. The sample holds almost 70,000 clones, roughly 90% seen once. The germline V gene has CDR1 SNHLY and CDR2 FYNNEI. With 6 bases removed from V and 8 bases from J, the gap between germline ends came to 13 bases. CDR3 length equals 13 residues. The V gene is TRBV2, the J gene TRBJ2-2, with D uncertain. The clonotype was recovered from a human donor in good health. Some clones in this sample may be carry-over from other donors' samples. Sequences were obtained from PBMCs. The CDR3 sequence: CASRDQVGGELFF. The DNA of the CDR3 is TGTGCCAGCAGGGATCAGGTTGGAGGGGAGCTGTTTTTT.